Listed below are T cell receptor beta chains from one sample, sequenced in a study of early T cells in non-severe SARS-CoV-2 infection. TCRdb itself ran the 5' RACE reads through MiXCR, one entry per CDR3 protein. The sample lists about 76,000 distinct CDR3 sequences; around 11% were seen once. The sequencing input was whole blood. These receptors were taken from an adult who was a healthcare worker with PCR-confirmed SARS-CoV-2 infection or an uninfected control (not recorded which). Each CDR3 is given with its conserved first and last residue. D genes are given only for firm matches. A row's size may be missing; if present it is once, few, many or a size class.

D gene	J gene	V gene	clone size	CDR3 DNA	CDR3 protein
TRBD2	TRBJ2-3	TRBV13	many	TGTGCCAGCAGCTTAGCTAGCGGGGGACGATTAAGCACAGATACGCAGTATTTT	CASSLASGGRLSTDTQYF
TRBD1	TRBJ2-7	TRBV20-1	few	TGCAGTGCTAGAGATCACCAGGGGGCGGCGGAAGAGCAGTACTTC	CSARDHQGAAEEQYF
-	TRBJ1-1	TRBV29-1	many	TGCAGCGTTCACCGACAGGACACTGAAGCTTTCTTT	CSVHRQDTEAFF
-	TRBJ2-7	TRBV10-3	few	TGTGCCATCGCCGACAGCGACTCCTACGAGCAGTACTTC	CAIADSDSYEQYF
-	TRBJ2-3	TRBV5-5	few	TGTGCCAGCAGCTATCAGACTCCCCCAGATACGCAGTATTTT	CASSYQTPPDTQYF
-	TRBJ2-1	TRBV20-1	few	TGCAGTGCTGGGAGAGGCAATGAGCAGTTCTTC	CSAGRGNEQFF
TRBD1	TRBJ2-7	TRBV11-2	-	TGTGCCAGCAGCTTGGACAGGGGATCCTACGAGCAGTACTTC	CASSLDRGSYEQYF
TRBD1	TRBJ1-5	TRBV5-8	-	TGTGCCAGCAACCGAGGGACAGGGACTCAGCCCCAGCATTTT	CASNRGTGTQPQHF
TRBD1	TRBJ2-7	TRBV5-1	few	TGCGCCAGCAGCTCAGGGACAGTCACCTACGAGCAGTACTTC	CASSSGTVTYEQYF
TRBD1	TRBJ1-5	TRBV20-1	few	TGCAGTGCTAGTGCCGGGACAGGAGTCAATCAGCCCCAGCATTTT	CSASAGTGVNQPQHF
-	TRBJ2-5	TRBV6-1	-	TGTGCCAGCGGCTTGATGTCCGGAGAGACCCAGTACTTC	CASGLMSGETQYF
-	TRBJ2-5	TRBV11-3	few	TGTGCCAGCAGCTTAACAGGCTGGCACTCTGAGACCCAGTACTTC	CASSLTGWHSETQYF
-	TRBJ1-1	TRBV6-5	-	TGTGCCAGCAGTTACTCGGGCAGGGTCCGGATAAACACTGAAGCTTTCTTT	CASSYSGRVRINTEAFF
TRBD1	TRBJ1-1	TRBV7-9	few	TGTGCCAGCAGCTTGGGGACAGGGGGCGCCGGTGAAGCTTTCTTT	CASSLGTGGAGEAFF
-	TRBJ2-5	TRBV5-6	many	TGTGCCAGCAGCTTGGTTGGGGTAGCGAGTCAAGAGACCCAGTACTTC	CASSLVGVASQETQYF
-	TRBJ2-2	TRBV11-2	many	TGTGCCAGCAGCTCGATCCAGGGGAAGGCCACCGGGGAGCTGTTTTTT	CASSSIQGKATGELFF
-	TRBJ2-5	TRBV20-1	-	TGCAGTGCTAGTTTGGGGGAAGAGACCCAGTACTTC	CSASLGEETQYF
TRBD1	TRBJ1-2	TRBV12-3/TRBV12-4	-	TGTGCCAGCAGTTTGGCCGGGACAGGGGGCAAAGGCTACACCTTC	CASSLAGTGGKGYTF
-	TRBJ2-3	TRBV3-1	many	TGTGCCAGCAGCCAGCTTGGCACAGATACGCAGTATTTT	CASSQLGTDTQYF
-	TRBJ2-1	TRBV7-6	many	TGTGCCAGCATCCCCCGAGGTGGCTCCTACAATGAGCAGTTCTTC	CASIPRGGSYNEQFF
TRBD1	TRBJ1-4	TRBV3-1	few	TGTGCCAGCAGTCGCCGGACAGGGGGTGCGGCTAATGAAAAACTGTTTTTT	CASSRRTGGAANEKLFF
-	TRBJ1-1	TRBV7-6	-	TGTGCCAGCAGCAACAGGGTGGAGACTGAAGCTTTCTTT	CASSNRVETEAFF
TRBD2	TRBJ2-7	TRBV20-1	many	TGCAGTGCCCCGACTAGCGGGGGGCGCGAGCAGTACTTC	CSAPTSGGREQYF
-	TRBJ2-5	TRBV9	many	TGTGCCAGCAGCGTAGGAGGTGTGATAGAGACCCAGTACTTC	CASSVGGVIETQYF